The sequence of this T cell receptor (beta chain) was determined in a study of graft-versus-host responses after intestinal transplantation. Researchers processed graft tissue to release intraepithelial and lamina propria lymphocytes. Profiling relied on immunoSEQ multiplex PCR, and the TCRdb table lists in-frame clones only, not all of them. The sample includes several thousand clones, over 55% seen only once; the top ten take around 20%. The CDR3 is made up of 14 amino acids. V was trimmed by 3 bases and J by 9 bases, leaving 17 bases between them. The germline CDR1 and CDR2 sequences are MNHEY and SMNVEV (reference sequence).

Specimen: ileum tissue, collected around 33 weeks after intestinal transplantation. The rearrangement links TRBV27 to TRBJ2-5; maybe TRBD1 (5 bases). This clonotype was obtained from a human patient who received an intestinal transplant, so some T cells may come from the graft donor. CDR3 in amino acids: CASSFLPTGRAQYF. DNA for the CDR3: TGTGCCAGCAGTTTCCTCCCAACAGGCCGGGCCCAGTACTTC.